The entry that follows covers one T cell receptor (beta chain) sequence. Its antigen remains unknown. This sample is part of a study of cytomegalovirus exposure and HLA in healthy donors. Measured with immunoSEQ multiplex PCR; TCRdb has only the in-frame clones, and not every one. The sample lists some 120,000 clones, roughly 95% seen once, with about 1.7% in the top ten. Germline V gene sequence: CDR1 SGHDT, CDR2 YYEEEE. There are 12 residues in the CDR3. After removal of 4 bases from V and 7 bases from J, the junction contained 5 bases not matched to a gene. General study results and limits: It was confirmed in vitro that a few of the CMV-associated chains were specific for CMV antigens. Researchers catalogued 164 TCR beta chains as cytomegalovirus-associated.

The chain employs TRBV5-6 and TRBJ2-7, with 7 bases matching TRBD1. The sample comprised PBMCs. The TCR comes from a man aged 18 to 29 in good health and CMV-seronegative. Here the CDR3 reads CASSDQQGEQYF. The CDR3 nucleotides are TGTGCCAGCAGCGATCAACAGGGGGAGCAGTACTTC.